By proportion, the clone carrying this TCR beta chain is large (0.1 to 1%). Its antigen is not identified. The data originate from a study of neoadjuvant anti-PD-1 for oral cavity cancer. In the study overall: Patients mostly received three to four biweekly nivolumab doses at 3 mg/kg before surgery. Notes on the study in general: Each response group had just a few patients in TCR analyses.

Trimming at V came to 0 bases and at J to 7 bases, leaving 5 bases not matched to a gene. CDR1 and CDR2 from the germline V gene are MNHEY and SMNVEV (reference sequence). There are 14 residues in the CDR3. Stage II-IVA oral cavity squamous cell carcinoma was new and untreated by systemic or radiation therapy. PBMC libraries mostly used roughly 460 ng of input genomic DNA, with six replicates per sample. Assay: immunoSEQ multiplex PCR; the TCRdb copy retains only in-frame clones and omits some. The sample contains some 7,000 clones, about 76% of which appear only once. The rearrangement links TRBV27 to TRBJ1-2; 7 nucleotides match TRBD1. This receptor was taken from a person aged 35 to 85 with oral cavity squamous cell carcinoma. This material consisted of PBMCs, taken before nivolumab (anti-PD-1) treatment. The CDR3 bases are TGTGCCAGCAGTTTATCGACAGGGATGAGTGGCTACACCTTC. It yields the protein CASSLSTGMSGYTF.